A selection of T cell receptor beta chains follows, all from one sample in a study of PD-1 blockade in classical Hodgkin lymphoma. Some clones are missing from TCRdb's copy, which holds only in-frame ones; the method was immunoSEQ multiplex PCR. The table records under 5,500 clones, under 75% of them present only once. This specimen was peripheral blood mononuclear cells (PBMCs), taken at baseline. The receptors shown here come from a human donor with classical Hodgkin lymphoma. CDR3s include the opening cysteine and the closing phenylalanine or tryptophan. A D gene is named only where the DNA matches it firmly. Size is stated for part of the rows, as once, few or many counts, or as a class when the clone is expanded.

j_gene,v_gene,d_gene,abundance,CDR3nt,CDR3aa
TRBJ1-5,TRBV2,NA,NA,TGTGCCAGCAGGTACAGAGGGGATTTATCTCAGCCCCAGCATTTT,CASRYRGDLSQPQHF
TRBJ1-1,TRBV9,NA,NA,TGTGCCAGCAGCGTAGGTACGGGCACTGAAGCTTTCTTT,CASSVGTGTEAFF
TRBJ2-2,TRBV4-1,NA,few,TGCGCCAGCAGCCAACCCTGGGCCGGGGCCGACACCGGGGAGCTGTTTTTT,CASSQPWAGADTGELFF
TRBJ1-4,TRBV15,NA,NA,TGTGCCACCAGCAGAGATATCGGGGGAAGGGAAAAACTGTTTTTT,CATSRDIGGREKLFF
TRBJ2-5,TRBV9,TRBD2,few,TGTGCCAGCAGCCTGGACAGCGGGAGAGGAGAGACCCAGTACTTC,CASSLDSGRGETQYF
TRBJ2-3,TRBV7-2,TRBD2,NA,TGTGCCAGCAGCAAGACTAGCGGGGGGGCCGAAGATACGCAGTATTTT,CASSKTSGGAEDTQYF
TRBJ1-4,TRBV21-1,NA,NA,TGTGCCAGCAGCAAAGAAGAAGGGCGGTTGGGTGAAAAACTGTTTTTT,CASSKEEGRLGEKLFF
TRBJ1-2,TRBV19,NA,medium-sized,TGTGCCAGTAGTATACAGGCATCTAACTATGGCTACACCTTC,CASSIQASNYGYTF
TRBJ2-2,TRBV9,TRBD2,large,TGTGCCAGCAGCCCCGGGAGGACTAGCGGCACCGGGGAGCTGTTTTTT,CASSPGRTSGTGELFF
TRBJ1-1,TRBV19,NA,few,TGTGCCAGTAGTACTTCCGACGGGGGGGACACTGAAGCTTTCTTT,CASSTSDGGDTEAFF
TRBJ1-2,TRBV7-2,TRBD1,NA,TGTGCCAGCAGCCCAAAGGGGGCAGGGGGCAATGGCTACACCTTC,CASSPKGAGGNGYTF
TRBJ2-5,TRBV6-5,NA,NA,TGTGCCACCCGGGGCTCGAACGGGGAGACCCAGTACTTC,CATRGSNGETQYF
TRBJ2-7,TRBV29-1,NA,NA,TGCAGCGTTGCGTCAGGGGCCTACGAGCAGTACTTC,CSVASGAYEQYF
TRBJ1-5,TRBV4-1,NA,few,TGCGCCAGCAGCCAAGCCCAGACAGGCTATCAGCCCCAGCATTTT,CASSQAQTGYQPQHF